This is a list of T cell receptor beta chains from one sample in a study of cytomegalovirus exposure and HLA in healthy donors. Method: immunoSEQ multiplex PCR; TCRdb's copy keeps in-frame clones and lacks some. The sample consists of about 160,000 clones, 65% to 80% of them appearing once. The sequenced sample consisted of PBMCs. The receptors originated from a woman between 45 and 65 years old in good health and CMV-seropositive. The CDR3 runs from the conserved cysteine through the conserved F or W. The order of the fields is clone size, J gene, V gene, D gene, CDR3 DNA, CDR3 protein. D genes are given only for firm matches. The size of a clone is reported for some rows only, either as once, few or many, or as a class for expanded clones.

NA TRBJ2-7 TRBV19 NA TGTGCCAGCTCTGGACTTGTAATGAAAGAGCAGTACTTC CASSGLVMKEQYF
few TRBJ1-5 TRBV2 NA TGTGCCAGCAGTGTCGGTCTCCTGAATCAGCCCCAGCATTTT CASSVGLLNQPQHF
NA TRBJ1-1 TRBV9 NA TGTGCCAGCAGCGCCCATACAGGGAACACTGAAGCTTTCTTT CASSAHTGNTEAFF
NA TRBJ2-5 TRBV15 TRBD2 TGTGCCACCAGCACCGGGGGGGTACAAGAGACCCAGTACTTC CATSTGGVQETQYF
NA TRBJ1-2 TRBV11-2 NA TGTGCCAGCAGCACAGACACAGGCTATGGCTACACCTTC CASSTDTGYGYTF
NA TRBJ1-2 TRBV5-1 NA TGCGCCAGCAGCTTGGATAGGATGGAGGGCGGCGGCTACACCTTC CASSLDRMEGGGYTF
NA TRBJ1-2 TRBV6-5 TRBD1 TGTGCCAGCAGAAACCAGGGGGTGAAGGGCTACACCTTC CASRNQGVKGYTF
NA TRBJ2-7 TRBV6-5 NA TGTGCCAGCCAGGGTAGCTCCTACGAGCAGTACTTC CASQGSSYEQYF
NA TRBJ1-2 TRBV7-3 NA TGTGCCAGCAGCTTATCCAGGGACTATGGCTACACCTTC CASSLSRDYGYTF
few TRBJ2-2 TRBV7-9 NA TGTGCCAGCAGCTTAGAACTACGGGTTAAGACCGGGGAGCTGTTTTTT CASSLELRVKTGELFF
NA TRBJ1-2 TRBV6-1 TRBD1 TGTGCCAGCAGTGCCGACAGGGGAAACTATGGCTACACCTTC CASSADRGNYGYTF
NA TRBJ1-1 TRBV5-1 TRBD1 TGCGCCAGCAGCTTGGAAGGGGGCTCTAATTGGGGAGCTTTCTTT CASSLEGGSNWGAFF
once TRBJ2-1 TRBV28 NA TGTGCCAGCAGTTTATCCCCCTCTACCAATGAGCAGTTCTTC CASSLSPSTNEQFF
NA TRBJ1-1 TRBV27 TRBD1 TGTGCCAGCAGGGGGGACAGGGACGCCGGGGTGTACGCTGAAGCTTTCTTT CASRGDRDAGVYAEAFF
NA TRBJ2-7 TRBV7-8 TRBD2 TGTGCCAGCAGCCGGACTAGCGGGGGGCCCTACATCAACGAGCAGTACTTC CASSRTSGGPYINEQYF
NA TRBJ2-1 TRBV5-4 TRBD2 TGTGCCAGCAGCTCCACGAGGCCAGTAGCGGGGAAGAACAATGAGCAGTTCTTC CASSSTRPVAGKNNEQFF
NA TRBJ2-5 TRBV6-9 NA TGTGCCAGCAGTTTCGACAGGAAAGAGACCCAGTACTTC CASSFDRKETQYF
NA TRBJ2-2 TRBV2 TRBD1 TGTGCCAGCAGGCCGACAGGGCGATCGGCCGGGGAGCTGTTTTTT CASRPTGRSAGELFF
NA TRBJ1-1 TRBV7-3 TRBD1 TGTGCCAGCAGCCCTACACCGGGACAGGGACCTGAAGCTTTCTTT CASSPTPGQGPEAFF
NA TRBJ1-1 TRBV6-1 TRBD1 TGTGCCAGCGGCCCACAGGGGGCAGGGGCTGAAGCTTTCTTT CASGPQGAGAEAFF
NA TRBJ2-7 TRBV5-1 TRBD1 TGCGCCAGCAGCCTACCCGGGACAGGGGGCTCCGAGCAGTACTTC CASSLPGTGGSEQYF
few TRBJ1-4 TRBV7-9 TRBD1 TGTGCCAGCAGCTTAGGGACAGGGCCAACTAATGAAAAACTGTTTTTT CASSLGTGPTNEKLFF
NA TRBJ2-7 TRBV19 NA TGTGCCAGTAGACAGACACTTTTCACCTACGAGCAGTACTTC CASRQTLFTYEQYF
NA TRBJ2-3 TRBV5-4 TRBD1 TGTGCCAGCAGCGACTTACAGGGGTTGGCAGATACGCAGTATTTT CASSDLQGLADTQYF
NA TRBJ1-3 TRBV5-1 TRBD1 TGCGCCAGCAGCCCGGGACAGCCTGGAAACACCATATATTTT CASSPGQPGNTIYF
NA TRBJ1-5 TRBV6-1 TRBD1 TGTGCCAGCAGTGTGTCAGGGGGCTTCCAGCCCCAGCATTTT CASSVSGGFQPQHF
NA TRBJ2-3 TRBV11-2 NA TGTGCCAGCAGCTTAAATGCGGCGGCCACTGGCACAGATACGCAGTATTTT CASSLNAAATGTDTQYF
NA TRBJ2-7 TRBV5-6 NA TGTGCCAGCAGCTTGGGGCGGGGGCACTCCTACGAGCAGTACTTC CASSLGRGHSYEQYF
NA TRBJ2-4 TRBV27 NA TGTGCCAGCAGTTTAGGTGGGGGGACAGCCAAAAACATTCAGTACTTC CASSLGGGTAKNIQYF
NA TRBJ2-7 TRBV9 NA TGTGCCAGCAGCCCTACGGGACAAAGCCTTTACGAGCAGTACTTC CASSPTGQSLYEQYF
NA TRBJ2-4 TRBV5-1 TRBD1 TGCGCCAGCAGCTTGCAGGGGGCGGTTGACATTCAGTACTTC CASSLQGAVDIQYF
NA TRBJ2-7 TRBV14 NA TGTGCCAGCAGCCAACAGGGCTACGAGCAGTACTTC CASSQQGYEQYF
NA TRBJ1-5 TRBV19 NA TGTGCCAGTAGTCCCGGACAGTGGGGCAATCAGCCCCAGCATTTT CASSPGQWGNQPQHF
few TRBJ1-4 TRBV5-6 NA TGTGCCAGCAGCTTGTGGTTAGGGAGTGAAAAACTGTTTTTT CASSLWLGSEKLFF
NA TRBJ1-2 TRBV4-1 TRBD1 TGCGCCAGCAGCTCCCGGCAGGGGGGATATGGCTACACCTTC CASSSRQGGYGYTF
NA TRBJ2-7 TRBV2 NA TGTGCCAGCAGGAGAGGGCTCTCCACCTACGAGCAGTACTTC CASRRGLSTYEQYF
NA TRBJ1-1 TRBV6-1 TRBD1 TGTGCCAGCACGCCCGCAGCGACAGGGATCACTGAAGCTTTCTTT CASTPAATGITEAFF